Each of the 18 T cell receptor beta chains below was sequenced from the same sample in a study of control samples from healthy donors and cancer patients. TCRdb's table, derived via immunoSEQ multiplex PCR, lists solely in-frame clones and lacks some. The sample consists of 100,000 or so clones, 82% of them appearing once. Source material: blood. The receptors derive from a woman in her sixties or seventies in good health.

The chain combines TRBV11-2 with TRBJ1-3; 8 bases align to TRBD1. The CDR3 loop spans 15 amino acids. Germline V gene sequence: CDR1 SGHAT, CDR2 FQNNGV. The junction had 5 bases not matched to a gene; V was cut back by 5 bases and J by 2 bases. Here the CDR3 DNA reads TGTGCCAGCAGCACCGACAGGGGCCCTGGAAACACCATATATTTT. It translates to CASSTDRGPGNTIYF. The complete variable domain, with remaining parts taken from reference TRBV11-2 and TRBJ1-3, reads EAGVAQSPRYKIIEKRQSVAFWCNPISGHATLYWYQQILGQGPKLLIQFQNNGVVDDSQLPKDRFSAERLKGVDSTLKIQPAKLEDSAVYLCASSTDRGPGNTIYFGEGSWLTVV.

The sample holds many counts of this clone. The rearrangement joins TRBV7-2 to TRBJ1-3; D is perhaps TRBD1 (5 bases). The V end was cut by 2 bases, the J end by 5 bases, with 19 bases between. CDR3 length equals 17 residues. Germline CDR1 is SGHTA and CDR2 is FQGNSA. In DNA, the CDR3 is TGTGCCAGCAGCTTAAGGTGGGGGATCACCGAGAGAAACACCATATATTTT. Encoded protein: CASSLRWGITERNTIYF.

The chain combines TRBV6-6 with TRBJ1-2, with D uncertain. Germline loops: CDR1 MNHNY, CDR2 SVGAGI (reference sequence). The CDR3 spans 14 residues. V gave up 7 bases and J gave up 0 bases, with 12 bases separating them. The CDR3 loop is CASTTDGPNYGYTF. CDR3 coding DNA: TGTGCCAGCACCACGGACGGTCCTAACTATGGCTACACCTTC.

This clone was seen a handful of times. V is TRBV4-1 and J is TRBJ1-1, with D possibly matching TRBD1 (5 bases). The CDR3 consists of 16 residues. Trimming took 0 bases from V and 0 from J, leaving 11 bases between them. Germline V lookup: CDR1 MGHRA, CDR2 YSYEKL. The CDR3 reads CASSQDSGLMNTEAFF. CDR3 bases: TGCGCCAGCAGCCAAGATTCAGGGTTAATGAACACTGAAGCTTTCTTT.

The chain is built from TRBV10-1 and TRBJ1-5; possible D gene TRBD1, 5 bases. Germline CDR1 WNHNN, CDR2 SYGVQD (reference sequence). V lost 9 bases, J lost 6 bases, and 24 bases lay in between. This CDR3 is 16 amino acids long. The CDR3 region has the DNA TGCGCCAGACCCAAGGGCAGGGCGATGATAGGTCAGCCCCAGCATTTT. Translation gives CARPKGRAMIGQPQHF.

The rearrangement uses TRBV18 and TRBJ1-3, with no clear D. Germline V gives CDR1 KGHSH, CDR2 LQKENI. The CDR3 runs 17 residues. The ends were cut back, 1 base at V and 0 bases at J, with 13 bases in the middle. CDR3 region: CASSPLIGQNSGNTIYF. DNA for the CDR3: TGTGCCAGCTCACCACTCATAGGGCAAAACTCTGGAAACACCATATATTTT.

CDR3 region: CASGWGEAGNQPQHF. In nucleotides, the CDR3 is TGTGCTAGTGGATGGGGGGAGGCTGGTAATCAGCCCCAGCATTTT. This chain joins TRBV12-5 and TRBJ1-5, with D possibly matching TRBD1 (5 bases). The germline V and J ends were trimmed by 6 bases and 4 bases, with 16 bases remaining between them. The CDR3 spans 15 residues. The germline gives CDR1 LGHNT, CDR2 FRNRAP. The full variable domain, in which reference TRBV12-5 and TRBJ1-5 provide the parts outside the CDR3, is DARVTQTPRHKVTEMGQEVTMRCQPILGHNTVFWYRQTMMQGLELLAYFRNRAPLDDSGMPKDRFSAEMPDATLATLKIQPSEPRDSAVYFCASGWGEAGNQPQHFGDGTRLSIL.

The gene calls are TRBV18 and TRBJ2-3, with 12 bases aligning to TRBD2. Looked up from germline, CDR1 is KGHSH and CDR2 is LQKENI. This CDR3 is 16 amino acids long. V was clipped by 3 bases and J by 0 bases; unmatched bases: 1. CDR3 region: CASSPLAGGSTDTQYF. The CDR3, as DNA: TGTGCCAGCTCACCCCTAGCGGGAGGGAGCACAGATACGCAGTATTTT.

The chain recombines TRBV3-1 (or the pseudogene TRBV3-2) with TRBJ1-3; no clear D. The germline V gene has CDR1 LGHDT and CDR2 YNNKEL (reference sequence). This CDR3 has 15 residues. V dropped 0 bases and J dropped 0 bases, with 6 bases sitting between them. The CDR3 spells CASSQEWVSGNTIYF. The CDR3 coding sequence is TGTGCCAGCAGCCAAGAATGGGTCTCTGGAAACACCATATATTTT.

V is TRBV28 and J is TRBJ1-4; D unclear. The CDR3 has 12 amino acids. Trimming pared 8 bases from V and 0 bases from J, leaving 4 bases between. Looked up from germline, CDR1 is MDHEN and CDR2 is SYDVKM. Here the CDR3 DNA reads TGTGCCAGCCTTACAACTAATGAAAAACTGTTTTTT. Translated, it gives CASLTTNEKLFF.

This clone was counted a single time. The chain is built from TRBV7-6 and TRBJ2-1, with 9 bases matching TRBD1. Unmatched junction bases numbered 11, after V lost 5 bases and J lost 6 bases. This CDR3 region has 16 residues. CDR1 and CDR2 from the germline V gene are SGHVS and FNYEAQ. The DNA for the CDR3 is TGTGCCAGCAGCAGCAGAACCGGGACAGGGCTCAATGAGCAGTTCTTC. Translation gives CASSSRTGTGLNEQFF.

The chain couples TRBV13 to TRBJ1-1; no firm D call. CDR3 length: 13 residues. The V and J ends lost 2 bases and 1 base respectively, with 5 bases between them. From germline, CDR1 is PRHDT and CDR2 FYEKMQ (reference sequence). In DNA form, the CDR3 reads TGTGCCAGCAGCTTACGGAGGAACACTGAAGCTTTCTTT. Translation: CASSLRRNTEAFF.

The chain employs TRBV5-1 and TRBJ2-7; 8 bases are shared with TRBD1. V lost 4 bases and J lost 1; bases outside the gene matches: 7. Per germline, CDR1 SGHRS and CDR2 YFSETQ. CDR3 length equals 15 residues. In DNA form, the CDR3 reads TGCGCCAGCAGCACCCAGGGGGCGGGGTCCTACGAGCAGTACTTC. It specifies CASSTQGAGSYEQYF.

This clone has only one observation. CDR3 sequence: CASSGDNNSPLHF. CDR3 bases: TGTGCCAGCAGTGGAGATAATAATTCACCCCTCCACTTT. The chain has TRBV2 and TRBJ1-6; no definite D call. V lost 4 bases, J lost 5 bases, and 6 bases lay in between. CDR1 and CDR2 (germline): SNHLY, FYNNEI. This CDR3 has 13 residues. The full variable domain, with the rest looked up from reference TRBV2 and TRBJ1-6, is EPEVTQTPSHQVTQMGQEVILRCVPISNHLYFYWYRQILGQKVEFLVSFYNNEISEKSEIFDDQFSVERPDGSNFTLKIRSTKLEDSAMYFCASSGDNNSPLHFGNGTRLTVT.

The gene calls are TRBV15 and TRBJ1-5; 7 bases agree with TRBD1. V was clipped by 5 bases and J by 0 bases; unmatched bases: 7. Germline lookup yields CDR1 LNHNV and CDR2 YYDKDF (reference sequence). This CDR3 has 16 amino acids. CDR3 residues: CATSQGQDYSNQPQHF. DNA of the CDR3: TGTGCCACCAGCCAAGGACAGGACTATAGCAATCAGCCCCAGCATTTT.

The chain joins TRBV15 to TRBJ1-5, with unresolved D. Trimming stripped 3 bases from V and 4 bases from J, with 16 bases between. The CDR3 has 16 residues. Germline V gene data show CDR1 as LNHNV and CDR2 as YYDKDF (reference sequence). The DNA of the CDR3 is TGTGCCACCAGCAGCCTCCATAACCTGGGAAATCAGCCCCAGCATTTT. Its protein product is CATSSLHNLGNQPQHF.

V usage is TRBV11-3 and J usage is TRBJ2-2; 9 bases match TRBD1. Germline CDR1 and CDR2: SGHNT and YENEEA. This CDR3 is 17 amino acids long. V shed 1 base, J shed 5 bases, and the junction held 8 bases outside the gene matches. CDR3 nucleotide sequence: TGTGCCAGCAGCTTAGGGACAGGGGCAGTAATGACCGGGGAGCTGTTTTTT. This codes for CASSLGTGAVMTGELFF.

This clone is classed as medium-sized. CDR3 protein: CASSAPSGTSGGNEQFF. The CDR3 DNA sequence: TGTGCCAGCAGTGCCCCCTCCGGGACTAGCGGGGGGAATGAGCAGTTCTTC. The chain employs TRBV2 and TRBJ2-1, with TRBD2 matching 15 bases. The CDR3 totals 17 residues. Germline CDR1 is SNHLY and CDR2 is FYNNEI. After removal of 4 bases from V and 7 bases from J, the junction contained 8 bases not matched to a gene.